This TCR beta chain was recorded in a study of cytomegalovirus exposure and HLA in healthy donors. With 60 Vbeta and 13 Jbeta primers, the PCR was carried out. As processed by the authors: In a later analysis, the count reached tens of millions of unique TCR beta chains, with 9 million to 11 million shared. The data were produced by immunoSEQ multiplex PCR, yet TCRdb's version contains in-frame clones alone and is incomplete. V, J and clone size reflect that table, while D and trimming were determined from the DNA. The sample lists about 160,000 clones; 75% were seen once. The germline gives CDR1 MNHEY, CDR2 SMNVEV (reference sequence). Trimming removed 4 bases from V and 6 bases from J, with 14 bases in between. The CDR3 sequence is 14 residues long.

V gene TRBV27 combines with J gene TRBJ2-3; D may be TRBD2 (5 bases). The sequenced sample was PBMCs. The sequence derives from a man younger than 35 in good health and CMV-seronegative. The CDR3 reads CASSWRVPLDTQYF. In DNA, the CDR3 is TGTGCCAGCAGTTGGCGGGTTCCTCTCGATACGCAGTATTTT.